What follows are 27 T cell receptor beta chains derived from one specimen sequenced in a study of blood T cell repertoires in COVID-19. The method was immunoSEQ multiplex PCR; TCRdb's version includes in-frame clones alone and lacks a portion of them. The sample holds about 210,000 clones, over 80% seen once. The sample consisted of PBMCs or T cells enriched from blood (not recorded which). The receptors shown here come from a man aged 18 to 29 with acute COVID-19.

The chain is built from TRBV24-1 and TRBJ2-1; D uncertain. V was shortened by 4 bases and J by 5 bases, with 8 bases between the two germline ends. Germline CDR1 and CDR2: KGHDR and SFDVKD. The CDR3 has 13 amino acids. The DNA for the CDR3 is TGTGCCACCAGTGAAAGCACGAACAATGAGCAGTTCTTC. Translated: CATSESTNNEQFF.

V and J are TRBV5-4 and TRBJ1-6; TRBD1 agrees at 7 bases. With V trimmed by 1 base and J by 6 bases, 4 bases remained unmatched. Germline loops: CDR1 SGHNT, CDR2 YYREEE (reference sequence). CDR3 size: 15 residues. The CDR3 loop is CASSLTGVGNSPLHF. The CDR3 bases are TGTGCCAGCAGCTTGACAGGGGTTGGTAATTCACCCCTCCACTTT.

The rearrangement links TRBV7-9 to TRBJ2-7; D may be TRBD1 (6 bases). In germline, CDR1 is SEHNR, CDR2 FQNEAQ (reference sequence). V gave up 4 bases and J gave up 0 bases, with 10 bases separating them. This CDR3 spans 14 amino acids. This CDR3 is CASSSPGASYEQYF. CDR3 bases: TGTGCCAGCAGCTCCCCAGGGGCCTCCTACGAGCAGTACTTC.

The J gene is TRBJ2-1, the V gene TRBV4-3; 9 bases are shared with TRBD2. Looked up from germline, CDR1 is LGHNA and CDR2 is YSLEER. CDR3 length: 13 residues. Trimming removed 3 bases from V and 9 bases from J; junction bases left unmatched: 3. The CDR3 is CASSQGSGSEQFF. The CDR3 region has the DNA TGCGCCAGCAGCCAGGGTAGCGGGAGTGAGCAGTTCTTC.

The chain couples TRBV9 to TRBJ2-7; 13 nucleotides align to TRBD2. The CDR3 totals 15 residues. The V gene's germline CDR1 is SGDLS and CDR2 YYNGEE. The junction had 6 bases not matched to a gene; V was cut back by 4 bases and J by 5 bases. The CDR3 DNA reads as TGTGCCAGCAGCTCGGGACTAGCGGGAACTAACGAGCAGTACTTC. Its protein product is CASSSGLAGTNEQYF.

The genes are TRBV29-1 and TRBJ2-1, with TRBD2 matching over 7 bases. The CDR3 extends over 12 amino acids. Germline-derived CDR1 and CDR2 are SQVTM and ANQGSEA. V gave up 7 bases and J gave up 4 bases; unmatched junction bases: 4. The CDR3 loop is CSGAGLYNEQFF. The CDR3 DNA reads TGCAGCGGAGCGGGGCTTTACAATGAGCAGTTCTTC.

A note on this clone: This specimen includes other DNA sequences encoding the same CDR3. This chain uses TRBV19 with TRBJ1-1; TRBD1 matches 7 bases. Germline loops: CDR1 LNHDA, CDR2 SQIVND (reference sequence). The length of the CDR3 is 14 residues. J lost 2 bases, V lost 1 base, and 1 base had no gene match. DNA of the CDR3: TGTGCCAGTAGTATAGGACAGGGAAACACTGAAGCTTTCTTT. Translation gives CASSIGQGNTEAFF.

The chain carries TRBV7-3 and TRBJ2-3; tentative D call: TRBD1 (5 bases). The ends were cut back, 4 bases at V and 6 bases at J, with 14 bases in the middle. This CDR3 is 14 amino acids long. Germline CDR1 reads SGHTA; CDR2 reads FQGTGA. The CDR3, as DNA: TGTGCCAGCAGCTCTCAGGGTGGGGATGATACGCAGTATTTT. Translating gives CASSSQGGDDTQYF.

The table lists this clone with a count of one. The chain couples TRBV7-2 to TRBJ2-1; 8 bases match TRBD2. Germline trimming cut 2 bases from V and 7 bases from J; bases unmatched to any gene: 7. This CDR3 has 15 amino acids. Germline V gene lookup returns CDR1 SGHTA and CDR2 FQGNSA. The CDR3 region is CASSLSAGAQNEQFF. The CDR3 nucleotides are TGTGCCAGCAGCTTATCAGCGGGAGCGCAAAATGAGCAGTTCTTC.

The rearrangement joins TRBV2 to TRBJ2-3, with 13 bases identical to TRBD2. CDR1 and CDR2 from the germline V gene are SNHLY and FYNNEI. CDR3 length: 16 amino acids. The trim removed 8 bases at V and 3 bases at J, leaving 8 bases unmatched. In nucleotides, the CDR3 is TGTGCCAGCGGCCGGACTAGCGGGAGTTTAACAGATACGCAGTATTTT. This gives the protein CASGRTSGSLTDTQYF.

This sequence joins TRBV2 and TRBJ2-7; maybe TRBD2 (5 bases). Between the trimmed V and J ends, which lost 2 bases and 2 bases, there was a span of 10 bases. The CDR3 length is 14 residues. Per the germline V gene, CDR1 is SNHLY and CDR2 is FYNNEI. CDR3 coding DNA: TGTGCCAGCAGTGAAAAGAGGGCAACCTACGAGCAGTACTTC. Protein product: CASSEKRATYEQYF.

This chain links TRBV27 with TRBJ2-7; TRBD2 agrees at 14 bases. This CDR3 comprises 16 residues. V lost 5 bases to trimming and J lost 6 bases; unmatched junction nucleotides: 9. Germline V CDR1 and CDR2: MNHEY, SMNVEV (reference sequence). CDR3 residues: CASSTGLAGVLGEQYF. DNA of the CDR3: TGTGCCAGCAGTACGGGACTAGCGGGAGTGCTCGGCGAGCAGTACTTC.

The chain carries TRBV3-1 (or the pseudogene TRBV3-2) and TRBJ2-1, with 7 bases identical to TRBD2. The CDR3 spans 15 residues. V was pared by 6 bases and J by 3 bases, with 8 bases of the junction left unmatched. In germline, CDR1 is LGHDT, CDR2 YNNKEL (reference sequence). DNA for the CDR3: TGTGCCAGCAGGTATAGGCTAGCGGACTACAATGAGCAGTTCTTC. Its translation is CASRYRLADYNEQFF.

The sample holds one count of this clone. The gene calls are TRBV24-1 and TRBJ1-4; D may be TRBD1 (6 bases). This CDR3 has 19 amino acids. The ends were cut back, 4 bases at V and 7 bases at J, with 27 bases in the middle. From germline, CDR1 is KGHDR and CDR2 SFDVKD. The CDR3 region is CATSDTRDTALGGGEKLFF. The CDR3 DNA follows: TGTGCCACCAGTGACACCCGGGACACAGCCTTGGGTGGCGGTGAAAAACTGTTTTTT.

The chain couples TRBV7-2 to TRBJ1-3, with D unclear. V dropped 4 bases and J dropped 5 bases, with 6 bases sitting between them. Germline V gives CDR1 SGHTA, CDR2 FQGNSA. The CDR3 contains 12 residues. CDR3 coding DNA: TGTGCCAGCAGCTCCCAGAGAAACACCATATATTTT. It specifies CASSSQRNTIYF.

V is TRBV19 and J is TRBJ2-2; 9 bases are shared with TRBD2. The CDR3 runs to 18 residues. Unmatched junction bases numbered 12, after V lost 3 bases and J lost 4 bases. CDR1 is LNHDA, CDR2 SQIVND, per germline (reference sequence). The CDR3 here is CASSIPVSIAGATGELFF. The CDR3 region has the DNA TGTGCCAGTAGTATTCCGGTTTCGATAGCGGGAGCCACCGGGGAGCTGTTTTTT.

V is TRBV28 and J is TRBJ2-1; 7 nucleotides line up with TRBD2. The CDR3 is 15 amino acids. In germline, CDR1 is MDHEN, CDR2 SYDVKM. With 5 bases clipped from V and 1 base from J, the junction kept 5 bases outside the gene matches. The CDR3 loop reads CASSPSGLSYNEQFF. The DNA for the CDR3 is TGTGCCAGCAGTCCTAGCGGACTATCCTACAATGAGCAGTTCTTC.

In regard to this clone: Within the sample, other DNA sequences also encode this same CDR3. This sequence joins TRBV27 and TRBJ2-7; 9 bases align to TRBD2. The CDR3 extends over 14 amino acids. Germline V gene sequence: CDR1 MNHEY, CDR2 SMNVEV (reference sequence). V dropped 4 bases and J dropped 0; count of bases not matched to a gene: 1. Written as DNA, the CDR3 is TGTGCCAGCAGTTCGACTAGCGGCTCCTACGAGCAGTACTTC. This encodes CASSSTSGSYEQYF.

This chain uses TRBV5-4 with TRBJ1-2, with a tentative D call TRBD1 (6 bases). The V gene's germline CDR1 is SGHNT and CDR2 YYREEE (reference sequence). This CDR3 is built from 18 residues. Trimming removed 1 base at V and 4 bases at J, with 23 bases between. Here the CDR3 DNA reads TGTGCCAGCAGCTTGCCGGGACAACTCCAAGTCGGCGGCTATGGCTACACCTTC. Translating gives CASSLPGQLQVGGYGYTF.

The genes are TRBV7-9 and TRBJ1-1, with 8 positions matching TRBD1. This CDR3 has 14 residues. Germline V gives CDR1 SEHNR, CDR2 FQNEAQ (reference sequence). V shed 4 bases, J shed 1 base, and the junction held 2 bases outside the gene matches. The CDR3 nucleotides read TGTGCCAGCAGCTCAGGGGGCGGGAACACTGAAGCTTTCTTT. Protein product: CASSSGGGNTEAFF.

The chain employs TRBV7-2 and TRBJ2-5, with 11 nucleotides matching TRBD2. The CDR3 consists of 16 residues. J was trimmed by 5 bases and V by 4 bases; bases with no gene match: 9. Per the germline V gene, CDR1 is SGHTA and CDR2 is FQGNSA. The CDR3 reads CASSYFLAGGQETQYF. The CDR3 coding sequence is TGTGCCAGCAGCTACTTTTTAGCGGGAGGGCAGGAGACCCAGTACTTC.

Written as DNA, the CDR3 is TGCAGCCTTGTTCCCCACCGTCCATGGACAGGGGGCGTGTTAGATGGCTACACCTTC. This encodes CSLVPHRPWTGGVLDGYTF. The V gene is TRBV29-1, the J gene TRBJ1-2; the match to TRBD1 covers 11 bases. From germline, CDR1 is SQVTM and CDR2 ANQGSEA. Trimming at V came to 8 bases and at J to 6 bases, leaving 26 bases not matched to a gene. The CDR3 runs 19 residues.

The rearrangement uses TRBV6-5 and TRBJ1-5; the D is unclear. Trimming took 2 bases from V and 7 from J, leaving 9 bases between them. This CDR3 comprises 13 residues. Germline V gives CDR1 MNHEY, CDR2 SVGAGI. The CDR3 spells CASSYSSKQPQHF. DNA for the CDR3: TGTGCCAGCAGTTACAGCTCGAAACAGCCCCAGCATTTT.

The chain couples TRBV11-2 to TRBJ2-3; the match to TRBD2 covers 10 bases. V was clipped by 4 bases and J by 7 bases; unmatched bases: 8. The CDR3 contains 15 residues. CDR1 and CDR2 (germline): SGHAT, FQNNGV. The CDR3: CASSSQREGLHTQYF. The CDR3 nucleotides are TGTGCCAGCAGCTCTCAGCGGGAGGGCCTCCATACGCAGTATTTT.

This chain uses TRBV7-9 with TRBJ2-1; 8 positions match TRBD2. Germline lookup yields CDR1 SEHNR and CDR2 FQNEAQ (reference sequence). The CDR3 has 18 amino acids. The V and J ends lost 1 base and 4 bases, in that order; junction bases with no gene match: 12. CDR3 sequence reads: CASSLGPSTGGGYNEQFF. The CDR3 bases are TGTGCCAGCAGCTTAGGTCCGTCTACGGGAGGGGGGTACAATGAGCAGTTCTTC.

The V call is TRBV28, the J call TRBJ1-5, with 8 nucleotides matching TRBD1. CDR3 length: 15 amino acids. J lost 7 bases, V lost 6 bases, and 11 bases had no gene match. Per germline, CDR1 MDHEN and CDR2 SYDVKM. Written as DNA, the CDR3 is TGTGCCAGCAGATCCCGGACAGGGCTTTGGCAGCCCCAGCATTTT. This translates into CASRSRTGLWQPQHF.

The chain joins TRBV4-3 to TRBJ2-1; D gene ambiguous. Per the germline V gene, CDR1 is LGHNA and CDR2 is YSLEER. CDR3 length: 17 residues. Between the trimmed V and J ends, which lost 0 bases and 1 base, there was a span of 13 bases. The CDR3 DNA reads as TGCGCCAGCAGCCAAGATCTCGAGGTAGCATCCTACAATGAGCAGTTCTTC. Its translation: CASSQDLEVASYNEQFF.